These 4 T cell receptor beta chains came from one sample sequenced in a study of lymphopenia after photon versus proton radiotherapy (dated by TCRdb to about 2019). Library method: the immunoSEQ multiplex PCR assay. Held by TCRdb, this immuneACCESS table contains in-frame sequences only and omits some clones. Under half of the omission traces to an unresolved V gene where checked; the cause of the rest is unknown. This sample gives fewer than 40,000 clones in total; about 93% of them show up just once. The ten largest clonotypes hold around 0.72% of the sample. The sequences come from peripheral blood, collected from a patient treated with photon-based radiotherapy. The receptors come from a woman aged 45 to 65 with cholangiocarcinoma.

The CDR3: CASSPDRNYYEQYF. In DNA form, the CDR3 reads TGTGCCAGCTCACCAGACAGGAACTACTACGAGCAGTACTTC. The chain employs TRBV18 and TRBJ2-7; tentatively, D is TRBD1 (6 bases). CDR1 KGHSH and CDR2 LQKENI come from the germline V gene. The CDR3 consists of 14 residues. Trimming took off 2 bases at V and 3 bases at J, with 11 bases between the two ends.

CDR3 in amino acids: CASSSPWGFVDNEQFF. The CDR3 bases are TGTGCCAGCAGCTCCCCGTGGGGGTTCGTCGACAATGAGCAGTTCTTC. The chain links TRBV7-9 to TRBJ2-1; D could derive from TRBD1 or TRBD2 (5 bases each). The CDR3 is 16 residues long. Germline CDR1 is SEHNR and CDR2 is FQNEAQ (reference sequence). V lost 4 bases to trimming and J lost 5 bases, with 18 bases between them.

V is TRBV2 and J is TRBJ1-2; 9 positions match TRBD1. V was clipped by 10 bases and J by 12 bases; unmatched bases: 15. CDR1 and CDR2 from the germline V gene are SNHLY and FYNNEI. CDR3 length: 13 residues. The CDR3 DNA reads TGTGCCACCATCTACCTCACAGGGGGCCGGGACACCTTC. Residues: CATIYLTGGRDTF.

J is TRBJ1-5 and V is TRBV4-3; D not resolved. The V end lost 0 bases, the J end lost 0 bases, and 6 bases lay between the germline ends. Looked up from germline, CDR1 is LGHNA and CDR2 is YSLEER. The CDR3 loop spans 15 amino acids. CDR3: CASSQEGNSNQPQHF. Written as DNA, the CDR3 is TGCGCCAGCAGCCAAGAGGGAAATAGCAATCAGCCCCAGCATTTT.